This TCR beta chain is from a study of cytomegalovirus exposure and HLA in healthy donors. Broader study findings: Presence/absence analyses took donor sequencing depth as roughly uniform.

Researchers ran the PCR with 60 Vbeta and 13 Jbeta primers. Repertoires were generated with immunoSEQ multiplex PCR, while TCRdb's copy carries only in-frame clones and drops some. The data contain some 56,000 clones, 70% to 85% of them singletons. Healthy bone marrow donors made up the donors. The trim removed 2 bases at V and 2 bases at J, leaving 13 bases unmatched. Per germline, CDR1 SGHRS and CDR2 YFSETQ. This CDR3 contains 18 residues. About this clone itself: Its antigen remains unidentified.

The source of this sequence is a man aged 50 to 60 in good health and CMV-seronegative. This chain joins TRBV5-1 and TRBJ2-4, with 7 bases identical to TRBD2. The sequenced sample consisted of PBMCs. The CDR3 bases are TGCGCCAGCAGCTTCTTGGTTACTAGCGAGGCCCCCAAAAACATTCAGTACTTC. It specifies CASSFLVTSEAPKNIQYF.